One and the same sample provided the 25 T cell receptor beta chains below, sequenced in a study of OX40 agonist ivuxolimab in advanced cancers. Using immunoSEQ multiplex PCR, the repertoire was profiled, and TCRdb retains in-frame clones only, with some absent. The table shows approximately 58,000 clones, with approximately 83% occurring only once. This material consisted of CD4+ or CD8+ T cells sorted from blood, taken in a trial of the OX40 agonist ivuxolimab. These receptors were obtained from an adult with an advanced solid tumor such as melanoma, head and neck, liver or kidney cancer.

The chain uses TRBV7-2 and TRBJ2-3, with 7 positions matching TRBD1. Germline V CDR1 and CDR2: SGHTA, FQGNSA. The CDR3 covers 13 residues. J gave up 12 bases and V 2 bases, and 8 bases lay outside the gene matches. CDR3 amino acids: CASSLKSDRIQYF. CDR3 bases: TGTGCCAGCAGCTTAAAGTCGGACAGGATACAGTATTTT.

The chain has TRBV7-2 and TRBJ2-2; TRBD2 is a possible D gene (5 bases). CDR3 size: 16 residues. Trimming stripped 1 base from V and 0 bases from J, with 9 bases between. Germline values: CDR1 SGHTA, CDR2 FQGNSA. Here the CDR3 DNA reads TGTGCCAGCAGCTTAGTATCCGGGACGAACACCGGGGAGCTGTTTTTT. As protein: CASSLVSGTNTGELFF.

The chain combines TRBV11-2 with TRBJ1-1; the D is unclear. The CDR3 covers 12 residues. Germline CDR1 SGHAT, CDR2 FQNNGV. V lost 3 bases and J 10 bases, leaving 12 bases between the germline ends. CDR3 residues: CASSFTKVAAFF. Written as DNA, the CDR3 is TGTGCCAGCAGCTTTACGAAAGTCGCAGCTTTCTTT.

J is TRBJ1-1 and V is TRBV6-6, with D hard to call. Between the trimmed V and J ends, which lost 4 bases and 6 bases, there was a span of 9 bases. CDR1 MNHNY and CDR2 SVGAGI come from the germline V gene (reference sequence). This CDR3 comprises 12 residues. CDR3 sequence: CASSSRLSEAFF. Written as DNA, the CDR3 is TGTGCCAGCAGTTCAAGGCTGTCTGAAGCTTTCTTT.

The V gene is TRBV7-2, the J gene TRBJ2-7; D might be TRBD2 (6 bases). The germline V and J ends were trimmed by 8 bases and 0 bases, with 14 bases remaining between them. This CDR3 is built from 14 residues. CDR1 is SGHTA and CDR2 is FQGNSA in the germline V gene. CDR3 in DNA: TGTGCCAGCGGGCGGACTATTAGCTCCTACGAGCAGTACTTC. It codes for CASGRTISSYEQYF. Combining the CDR3 with reference TRBV7-2 and TRBJ2-7 gives the whole variable domain GAGVSQSPSNKVTEKGKDVELRCDPISGHTALYWYRQSLGQGLEFLIYFQGNSAPDKSGLPSDRFSAERTGGSVSTLTIQRTQQEDSAVYLCASGRTISSYEQYFGPGTRLTVT.

This clone is medium-sized (0.01 to 0.1%). The genes are TRBV19 and TRBJ2-4; 8 nucleotides match TRBD1. Germline CDR1 LNHDA, CDR2 SQIVND (reference sequence). CDR3 length: 12 residues. V lost 9 bases to trimming and J lost 8 bases; unmatched junction nucleotides: 6. The DNA of the CDR3 is TGTGCCAGCAGGGACAGGTTTGACATTCAGTACTTC. Its protein is CASRDRFDIQYF.

The V call is TRBV5-1, the J call TRBJ1-1; D gene ambiguous. Germline V CDR1 and CDR2: SGHRS, YFSETQ. Trimming removed 0 bases from V and 0 bases from J, with 15 bases in between. The CDR3 runs 17 residues. The DNA for the CDR3 is TGCGCCAGCAGCTTGGCCAGCGGAGCGATCATGAACACTGAAGCTTTCTTT. Protein product: CASSLASGAIMNTEAFF.

This chain connects TRBV5-6 to TRBJ2-7, with TRBD2 matching over 9 bases. Per germline, CDR1 SGHDT and CDR2 YYEEEE. After removal of 1 base from V and 7 bases from J, the junction contained 3 bases not matched to a gene. This CDR3 is built from 13 residues. The CDR3, as DNA: TGTGCCAGCAGCTTGTGGCTAGCGGGAGAGCAGTACTTC. Translation gives CASSLWLAGEQYF.

V is TRBV5-4 and J is TRBJ2-1; 8 nucleotides line up with TRBD2. There are 16 residues in the CDR3. J gave up 2 bases and V 0 bases, and 4 bases lay outside the gene matches. Germline values: CDR1 SGHNT, CDR2 YYREEE (reference sequence). As DNA, the CDR3 is TGTGCCAGCAGCTTGGAACAGCGGGGGACCTACAATGAGCAGTTCTTC. Its protein is CASSLEQRGTYNEQFF.

V and J are TRBV7-8 and TRBJ2-3; D is uncertain. CDR1 and CDR2 from the germline V gene are SGHVS and FQNEAQ. Trimming left V 1 base short and J 1 base short, with 9 bases between. This CDR3 comprises 15 residues. DNA for the CDR3: TGTGCCAGCAGCTTAGTGGCGTTAGGCACAGATACGCAGTATTTT. Protein: CASSLVALGTDTQYF.

The V call is TRBV4-1, the J call TRBJ2-5; tentatively, D is TRBD1 or TRBD2 (6 bases each). Looked up from germline, CDR1 is MGHRA and CDR2 is YSYEKL. The germline V and J ends were trimmed by 0 bases and 5 bases, with 13 bases remaining between them. There are 15 residues in the CDR3. DNA for the CDR3: TGCGCCAGCAGCCAAGATAGAGGGGGAGGCGAGACCCAGTACTTC. The encoded protein is CASSQDRGGGETQYF.

This CDR3 reads CASLGGTDLYEQYF. CDR3 coding DNA: TGTGCCTCCCTCGGGGGGACAGATCTCTACGAGCAGTACTTC. The rearrangement links TRBV30 to TRBJ2-7; D tentatively fits TRBD1 or TRBD2 (7 bases each). CDR3 length: 14 residues. The germline V and J ends were trimmed by 7 bases and 3 bases, with 19 bases remaining between them. Germline V gene data show CDR1 as GTSNPN and CDR2 as SVGIG (reference sequence).

This chain joins TRBV27 and TRBJ1-5; no definite D call. V lost 3 bases, J lost 0 bases, and 9 bases lay in between. The CDR3 extends over 15 amino acids. Germline CDR1 MNHEY, CDR2 SMNVEV (reference sequence). In nucleotides, the CDR3 is TGTGCCAGCAGTTTCGCCGTCAATAGCAATCAGCCCCAGCATTTT. Its translation is CASSFAVNSNQPQHF.

The chain couples TRBV5-6 to TRBJ2-3; no clear D gene. Germline-derived CDR1 and CDR2 are SGHDT and YYEEEE. Trimming removed 0 bases at V and 4 bases at J, with 12 bases between. CDR3 length: 15 residues. CDR3 loop: CASSLVGLGADTQYF. DNA of the CDR3: TGTGCCAGCAGCTTGGTGGGTCTTGGGGCAGATACGCAGTATTTT.

This clone was recorded only once. This chain joins TRBV18 and TRBJ1-5; D is perhaps TRBD1 (5 bases). Trimming cost V 5 bases and J 5 bases, with 13 bases left between them. Germline V gene sequence: CDR1 KGHSH, CDR2 LQKENI. CDR3 size: 14 residues. This chain's CDR3 is CASSAQDTDQPQHF. The CDR3 DNA reads as TGTGCCAGCTCAGCCCAGGACACCGATCAGCCCCAGCATTTT. Looking up the rest from reference TRBV18 and TRBJ1-5 gives the full variable domain: NAGVMQNPRHLVRRRGQEARLRCSPMKGHSHVYWYRQLPEEGLKFMVYLQKENIIDESGMPKERFSAEFPKEGPSILRIQQVVRGDSAAYFCASSAQDTDQPQHFGDGTRLSIL.

The chain has TRBV30 and TRBJ1-5; D might be TRBD1 (5 bases). This CDR3 contains 17 residues. Trimming took off 3 bases at V and 0 bases at J, with 18 bases between the two ends. The V gene's germline CDR1 is GTSNPN and CDR2 SVGIG (reference sequence). The CDR3 spells CAWSSVWDGNSNQPQHF. The CDR3 DNA reads TGTGCCTGGAGCTCAGTCTGGGACGGGAATAGCAATCAGCCCCAGCATTTT.

This rearrangement joins TRBV19 to TRBJ1-2, with D unresolved. V gave up 1 base and J gave up 4 bases, with 7 bases separating them. The CDR3 totals 13 residues. Germline CDR1 and CDR2: LNHDA and SQIVND (reference sequence). Here the CDR3 reads CASSIANSYGYTF. CDR3 nucleotides: TGTGCCAGTAGTATAGCAAACAGCTATGGCTACACCTTC.

The V and J genes are TRBV7-9 and TRBJ2-3, with 7 bases aligning to TRBD2. The CDR3 consists of 14 residues. The V segment lost 8 bases and the J segment 4 bases; nucleotides outside the gene matches: 9. CDR1 SEHNR and CDR2 FQNEAQ come from the germline V gene (reference sequence). DNA of the CDR3: TGTGCCAGCGGCGGGCGGGGGAGGGCAGATACGCAGTATTTT. This translates into CASGGRGRADTQYF.

The J gene is TRBJ2-3, the V gene TRBV5-1; weak D call: TRBD2 (6 bases). Germline CDR1 reads SGHRS; CDR2 reads YFSETQ. This CDR3 is 13 amino acids long. The V gene lost 7 bases and the J gene lost 4 bases, with 13 bases spanning the gap. DNA of the CDR3: TGCGCCAGCTCAGGGTGGGAGGCAGATACGCAGTATTTT. Its protein product is CASSGWEADTQYF.

The gene calls are TRBV2 and TRBJ2-3, with 11 nucleotides matching TRBD2. The CDR3 is made up of 15 amino acids. CDR1 and CDR2 (germline): SNHLY, FYNNEI. The ends lost 7 bases at V and 1 base at J; junction bases unmatched: 4. Here the CDR3 DNA reads TGTGCCAGCAAGGAACTAGCGGGGGGCACAGATACGCAGTATTTT. It encodes CASKELAGGTDTQYF.

This chain joins TRBV11-3 and TRBJ2-7, with D perhaps matching TRBD1 or TRBD2 (5 bases each). Germline loops: CDR1 SGHNT, CDR2 YENEEA. The CDR3 length is 13 residues. Trimming took 8 bases from V and 6 from J, leaving 17 bases between them. CDR3 sequence (DNA): TGTGCCAGCGACTACGATCGAAGGGGCGAGCAGTACTTC. Its protein is CASDYDRRGEQYF.

The chain couples TRBV4-1 to TRBJ2-1, with 7 bases that match TRBD1. Germline V gene data show CDR1 as MGHRA and CDR2 as YSYEKL. The CDR3 consists of 16 residues. J gave up 0 bases and V 1 base, and 3 bases lay outside the gene matches. In DNA, the CDR3 is TGCGCCAGCAGCCAAGGACAGGGTCCCTCCTACAATGAGCAGTTCTTC. Encoded protein: CASSQGQGPSYNEQFF.

The chain is built from TRBV5-4 and TRBJ1-2; D unclear. With 0 bases removed from V and 2 bases from J, the gap between germline ends came to 11 bases. The CDR3 contains 15 residues. Germline V gene lookup returns CDR1 SGHNT and CDR2 YYREEE (reference sequence). The DNA of the CDR3 is TGTGCCAGCAGCTTGGTGGACCGGGGAAACTATGGCTACACCTTC. Encoded protein: CASSLVDRGNYGYTF.

The rearrangement links TRBV9 to TRBJ1-1; D is ambiguous. Germline V CDR1 and CDR2: SGDLS, YYNGEE. Trimming took 2 bases from V and 0 from J, leaving 14 bases between them. This CDR3 is 16 amino acids long. CDR3: CASSVPAGGMNTEAFF. The CDR3 DNA reads TGTGCCAGCAGCGTCCCGGCCGGAGGAATGAACACTGAAGCTTTCTTT.

The chain uses TRBV5-1 and TRBJ1-1, with D tentatively TRBD1 (5 bases). The CDR3 is 15 amino acids. The V gene's germline CDR1 is SGHRS and CDR2 YFSETQ. V dropped 2 bases and J dropped 4 bases, with 15 bases sitting between them. The CDR3 region has the DNA TGCGCCAGCAGCTTCGGGGGAGGAGGCGGCACTGAAGCTTTCTTT. It yields the protein CASSFGGGGGTEAFF.